This is a list of T cell receptor beta chains from one sample in a study of tumor and adjacent non-tumor tissue in lung cancer. One entry per CDR3 protein results from TCRdb running MiXCR on the multiplex PCR reads. Of about 70,000 distinct CDR3 sequences in the sample, around three quarters were seen once. The material sequenced was lung tumor tissue. These TCRs come from a man aged 60-69 years with non-small cell lung cancer. The CDR3 runs from the conserved cysteine through the conserved F or W. D genes are given only for firm matches. Rows may omit the clone size; those that give it use once, few, many or a size class.

length,size,D,J,V,CDR3,DNA
15,few,TRBD2,TRBJ2-7,TRBV18,CASSHNTSGGYEQYF,TGTGCCAGCTCACACAATACTAGCGGAGGATACGAGCAGTACTTC
16,NA,NA,TRBJ1-5,TRBV6-6,CASSCRGGASNQPQLF,TGTGCCAGCAGTTGCCGTGGGGGGGCTAGCAATCAGCCCCAGCTTTTT
11,many,NA,TRBJ2-7,TRBV2,CASGRTWEQYF,TGTGCCAGCGGGAGAACCTGGGAGCAGTACTTC
17,NA,TRBD2,TRBJ2-6,TRBV20-1,CSARDQRDRSGAKVLTF,TGCAGTGCTAGAGATCAGCGGGATCGCTCTGGGGCCAAGGTCCTGACTTTC
14,NA,TRBD2,TRBJ2-2,TRBV20-1,CSAPPNGRTGDLFF,TGCAGTGCCCCGCCTAACGGGAGGACCGGGGACCTGTTTTTT
14,NA,NA,TRBJ2-5,TRBV20-1,CSASVGGEVETQYF,TGCAGTGCTAGCGTCGGTGGCGAAGTGGAGACCCAATACTTC
13,NA,NA,TRBJ2-5,TRBV12-3/TRBV12-4,CASRITGVETQYF,TGTGCCAGCAGGATAACGGGGGTGGAGACCCAGTACTTC
14,many,NA,TRBJ2-1,TRBV20-1,CSASSSQRGNEQFF,TGCAGTGCGAGTAGCAGCCAACGGGGCAATGAGCAGTTCTTC
14,NA,NA,TRBJ2-2,TRBV11-1,CDSGYSSGTRELFF,TGTGACAGCGGCTATAGTAGTGGCACCCGGGAGCTGTTTTTT
14,NA,TRBD1,TRBJ1-5,TRBV10-3,CAINAQGAGQSQHF,TGTGCCATCAACGCACAGGGGGCAGGTCAGTCCCAACATTTT
14,few,NA,TRBJ1-5,TRBV6-1,CAGSESTGQQPQHF,TGTGCCGGGAGTGAAAGTACAGGGCAGCAGCCCCAGCATTTT
14,NA,NA,TRBJ2-7,TRBV20-1,CSDRRVGEGYEHYF,TGCAGTGATAGGAGAGTGGGAGAGGGTTACGAGCATTACTTC
11,NA,NA,TRBJ2-7,TRBV20-1,CSTQWDSPQYF,TGCAGTACCCAATGGGACTCCCCACAGTATTTC
16,NA,NA,TRBJ2-3,TRBV11-1,CASSSGLADSSDTQYF,TGTGCTAGCAGCTCCGGGCTAGCAGATAGCTCAGATACGCAGTACTTT
13,once,NA,TRBJ2-7,TRBV5-5,CVSSLDSPYGQYF,TGTGTCAGCAGCTTGGATAGCCCCTACGGGCAGTACTTC
14,NA,TRBD1,TRBJ2-7,TRBV6-5,CASSYEDRGDEHYF,TGTGCCAGCAGTTACGAGGACAGGGGAGACGAGCACTACTTC
14,NA,NA,TRBJ2-7,TRBV6-5,CASRYGPRSYEQYF,TGTGCCAGCAGATACGGACCCAGGAGCTACGAACAGTACTTC
16,NA,TRBD2,TRBJ2-7,TRBV5-1,CASSLVLAGKSYEQYF,TGCGCCAGCAGTTTGGTCTTAGCGGGAAAGAGCTACGAGCAGTACTTC
12,NA,NA,TRBJ2-4,TRBV6-5,CASREGRWIQYF,TGTGCCAGCAGGGAGGGCCGATGGATTCAGTACTTC
15,NA,NA,TRBJ1-1,TRBV6-6,CASALEKLMNTEAFF,TGTGCCAGCGCATTGGAGAAACTCATGAACACTGAAGCTTTCTTT
14,NA,NA,TRBJ2-1,TRBV29-1,CGADRSSSYNEHFF,TGCGGCGCAGACAGGTCGAGCTCCTACAATGAGCATTTCTTC
14,many,NA,TRBJ2-5,TRBV5-5,CASSLQRVQETQYF,TGTGCCAGCAGCTTGCAGAGGGTCCAAGAGACCCAGTACTTC
13,once,NA,TRBJ2-7,TRBV5-4,CASSHPAGSEQHF,TGTGCCAGCAGCCACCCGGCAGGGTCCGAGCAGCATTTC
15,NA,TRBD1,TRBJ1-2,TRBV6-5,CAISSPGQGLYGYTF,TGTGCCATCAGTTCCCCTGGACAGGGACTCTATGGCTACACCTTC
16,NA,NA,TRBJ1-5,TRBV28,CASSFLGAGSNRPQHF,TGTGCCAGCAGTTTTCTGGGGGCAGGAAGCAATCGGCCCCAGCATTTT
12,NA,NA,TRBJ2-7,TRBV6-2/TRBV6-3,CTSRTTCNEQYF,TGTACCAGCAGAACGACATGTAACGAGCAGTACTTC
13,many,NA,TRBJ2-3,TRBV11-3,CARSLVPKDKQYF,TGTGCAAGAAGCTTAGTCCCCAAAGATAAGCAGTATTTT
14,few,NA,TRBJ2-7,TRBV12-3/TRBV12-4,CARSWGQGAPEQYF,NA
16,NA,TRBD1,TRBJ2-7,TRBV20-1,CSASALGQVDSYEQYF,TGCAGTGCCTCCGCCCTCGGACAGGTGGACTCCTACGAGCAGTACTTC
15,NA,NA,TRBJ2-7,TRBV20-1,CSLSIPTWTNYEQYF,TGCAGTCTCTCCATACCGACATGGACTAACTACGAGCAGTACTTC
15,NA,TRBD2,TRBJ2-1,TRBV20-1,CSARLPSGAYNEKFF,TGCAGTGCTAGACTTCCCAGCGGGGCCTACAATGAGAAGTTCTTC
15,NA,NA,TRBJ2-2,TRBV20-1,CSARGWSRNTAEPFF,TGCAGTGCTAGGGGATGGTCGCGGAACACCGCGGAGCCGTTTTTT
21,NA,NA,TRBJ2-7,TRBV30,CAWNKDEEEGPPGISLYEQYF,TGTGCCTGGAATAAGGACGAGGAGGAAGGGCCCCCGGGTATAAGCCTCTACGAGCAGTACTTC
15,once,NA,TRBJ1-5,TRBV6-5,CASSQGRGGNQPQHF,TGTGCCAGCAGTCAGGGACGGGGTGGCAATCAGCCCCAGCATTTT
12,NA,NA,TRBJ2-7,TRBV6-2/TRBV6-3,CANRDYSYGQYF,TGTGCCAACAGGGACTACTCCTACGGGCAGTACTTC
12,NA,NA,TRBJ2-7,TRBV6-1,CASSAEGYEQYF,TGTGCGAGCAGTGCGGAAGGCTACGAGCAGTACTTC
14,NA,NA,TRBJ2-5,TRBV5-5,CVRSLRETQEKQYF,TGTGTCAGAAGCTTACGAGAGACCCAAGAGAAACAGTACTTC
13,NA,NA,TRBJ2-5,TRBV6-1,CASSRGSKETQYF,TGTGCCAGCAGTCGGGGGTCCAAAGAGACCCAGTACTTC
15,NA,TRBD2,TRBJ2-3,TRBV5-1,CASSLAGQRTDTQYF,TGCGCCAGCAGTCTAGCGGGACAGAGAACAGATACGCAGTATTTT
15,few,NA,TRBJ1-6,TRBV6-2/TRBV6-3,CASSYREGDNSPLRF,TGTGCCAGCAGTTATCGGGAGGGCGATAATTCACCCCTCCGCTTT
15,NA,NA,TRBJ2-3,TRBV4-1,CASSQEEAGADTQYF,TGCGCCAGCAGCCAAGAGGAGGCAGGCGCAGATACGCAGTATTTT
14,NA,TRBD1,TRBJ2-5,TRBV6-5,CTNSYLTGHETQYF,TGTACCAACAGTTACTTGACAGGGCACGAGACCCAGTACTTC
13,NA,NA,TRBJ2-7,TRBV29-1,CSASKGLRYEQYF,TGCAGCGCAAGTAAGGGACTTCGCTACGAGCAGTACTTC
13,once,TRBD1,TRBJ1-4,TRBV20-1,CSEDRGQGEKLVF,TGTAGTGAGGACAGGGGGCAAGGGGAAAAACTGGTTTTT
14,NA,NA,TRBJ2-7,TRBV6-2/TRBV6-3,CANSYIGGTYEQYF,TGTGCCAACAGTTACATAGGCGGAACATACGAGCAGTACTTC
13,once,TRBD2,TRBJ2-2,TRBV20-1,CSAMGLESGELFF,TGCAGTGCTATGGGACTAGAATCCGGTGAGCTGTTTTTT
15,NA,NA,TRBJ2-7,TRBV6-1,CASSDTGREYGEQYF,TGTGCCAGCAGTGACACCGGGAGAGAGTATGGTGAGCAGTACTTC
13,NA,NA,TRBJ1-1,TRBV5-5,CASSPGSAYEAFF,TGTGCCAGTAGCCCGGGATCCGCGTATGAAGCTTTCTTT
16,many,TRBD2,TRBJ2-4,TRBV20-1,CSASRGGLAGRDIQYF,TGCAGTGCTAGTAGGGGGGGACTAGCGGGCAGGGACATTCAGTACTTC
11,NA,TRBD1,TRBJ1-1,TRBV20-1,CNASTGAEAFF,TGCAATGCATCGACAGGGGCGGAGGCTTTCTTT
15,NA,NA,TRBJ2-3,TRBV29-1,CSVEVSRGVTNTQYF,TGCAGCGTTGAAGTGAGCAGGGGTGTCACAAATACGCAGTATTTT
16,few,TRBD2,TRBJ2-2,TRBV6-2/TRBV6-3,CASLRASGMNKRELFF,TGTGCCAGCTTGAGGGCTAGCGGGATGAACAAGAGGGAGCTATTTTTT